This T cell receptor beta chain was obtained from a study of cytomegalovirus exposure and HLA in healthy donors. Turning to the study itself: The early release's HLA-typed donors yielded tens of millions of unique TCRs. Study results and limitations: The CMV antigen specificity of a few CMV-associated chains was confirmed through in vitro analysis. Follow-up analysis later connected one missense variant in DCLRE1C with trimming of TCR beta V- and J-genes.

CDR1 and CDR2 from the germline V gene are SNHLY and FYNNEI. This CDR3 spans 14 amino acids. Losses at the gene ends were 8 bases for V and 3 bases for J; bases not matched to a gene: 8. Note on this clone: The antigen remains unidentified.

Primers included in the PCR were 60 Vbeta and 13 Jbeta primers. The data were produced by immunoSEQ multiplex PCR, yet TCRdb's version contains in-frame clones alone and is incomplete. This table has more than 65,000 clones, 76% appearing once. The genes are TRBV2 and TRBJ2-7; 9 nucleotides line up with TRBD1. The sequence came from a man aged 35-49 years in good health and CMV-seronegative. Sequenced input: PBMCs. The CDR3 coding sequence is TGTGCCAGCGCTACCGGGACAGGGAGCTACGAGCAGTACTTC. Translated, it gives CASATGTGSYEQYF.